This passage covers 28 T cell receptor beta chains from one sample sequenced in a study of cytomegalovirus exposure and HLA in healthy donors. Profiling relied on immunoSEQ multiplex PCR, and the TCRdb table lists in-frame clones only, not all of them. The sample lists about 56,000 clones; 75% to 90% were seen once. Sequenced material: PBMCs. The receptors originated from a woman between 18 and 29 years old in good health and CMV-seronegative.

The chain combines TRBV19 with TRBJ1-1; D is undetermined. Trimming removed 5 bases from V and 3 bases from J, with 10 bases in between. Germline V gene lookup returns CDR1 LNHDA and CDR2 SQIVND (reference sequence). The CDR3 length is 13 residues. Written as DNA, the CDR3 is TGTGCCAGTAGTTTTTCAGTGTACACTGAAGCTTTCTTT. Amino acids: CASSFSVYTEAFF.

The chain combines TRBV5-1 with TRBJ2-1; 12 bases align to TRBD2. Germline CDR1 SGHRS, CDR2 YFSETQ. This CDR3 is built from 15 residues. The V segment lost 3 bases and the J segment 4 bases; nucleotides outside the gene matches: 2. CDR3 sequence (DNA): TGCGCCAGCAGCTCTGGACTAGCGGGGTACAATGAGCAGTTCTTC. This translates into CASSSGLAGYNEQFF.

A remark on this clone: This sample also contains other DNA sequences that code for the same CDR3. J is TRBJ2-1 and V is TRBV18, with TRBD2 matching 14 bases. The trim removed 3 bases at V and 7 bases at J, leaving 2 bases unmatched. There are 15 residues in the CDR3. The germline gives CDR1 KGHSH, CDR2 LQKENI. Written as DNA, the CDR3 is TGTGCCAGCTCACCGACTAGCGGGGGGGCGAATGAGCAGTTCTTC. Translation: CASSPTSGGANEQFF. The full variable domain, rest sourced from reference TRBV18 and TRBJ2-1, is NAGVMQNPRHLVRRRGQEARLRCSPMKGHSHVYWYRQLPEEGLKFMVYLQKENIIDESGMPKERFSAEFPKEGPSILRIQQVVRGDSAAYFCASSPTSGGANEQFFGPGTRLTVL.

This rearrangement joins TRBV7-3 to TRBJ2-2; the match to TRBD2 covers 7 bases. V gave up 4 bases and J gave up 1 base; unmatched junction bases: 12. CDR1 SGHTA and CDR2 FQGTGA come from the germline V gene. The CDR3 sequence is 18 residues long. CDR3 in amino acids: CASSSLAVRPVNTGELFF. The CDR3 bases are TGTGCCAGCAGCTCTCTAGCGGTTAGACCCGTGAACACCGGGGAGCTGTTTTTT.

The V and J genes are TRBV28 and TRBJ1-1; D might be TRBD1 (6 bases). This CDR3 has 14 amino acids. Trimming took off 5 bases at V and 7 bases at J, with 17 bases between the two ends. CDR1 and CDR2 from the germline V gene are MDHEN and SYDVKM. CDR3 in DNA: TGTGCCAGCAGTGGACGGACAGACACCGATGAAGCTTTCTTT. It specifies CASSGRTDTDEAFF.

The V gene is TRBV7-3, the J gene TRBJ2-2; D gene uncertain. CDR1 and CDR2 (germline): SGHTA, FQGTGA. The V and J ends lost 4 bases and 6 bases respectively, with 12 bases between them. CDR3 length: 14 amino acids. The CDR3 loop is CASSSHDAAGELFF. CDR3 bases: TGTGCCAGCAGCTCACATGATGCGGCCGGGGAGCTGTTTTTT.

The CDR3 DNA reads as TGTGCCAGCAGTGAGAACAGGGGGCGGGAGGAAGCTTTCTTT. It translates to CASSENRGREEAFF. This chain connects TRBV6-1 to TRBJ1-1; 9 bases are a match to TRBD1. The V gene end was trimmed by 3 bases and the J gene end by 8 bases; junction bases not matched to a gene: 7. Germline lookup yields CDR1 MNHNS and CDR2 SASEGT. The CDR3 extends over 14 amino acids.

This clone was detected once. V gene TRBV29-1 combines with J gene TRBJ1-1, with TRBD1 identical over 11 bases. Trimming took 3 bases from V and 3 from J; bases not matched to a gene: 3. This CDR3 spans 14 amino acids. Germline-derived CDR1 and CDR2 are SQVTM and ANQGSEA. The CDR3: CSVDGGQGDTEAFF. The CDR3 nucleotides read TGCAGCGTTGACGGGGGACAGGGGGACACTGAAGCTTTCTTT.

The chain links TRBV30 to TRBJ2-7; 9 nucleotides line up with TRBD1. After removal of 2 bases from V and 4 bases from J, the junction contained 3 bases not matched to a gene. The CDR3 has 13 residues. The germline CDR1 and CDR2 sequences are GTSNPN and SVGIG (reference sequence). The CDR3 region is CAWSSGQGYEQYF. The CDR3 coding sequence is TGTGCCTGGAGTTCGGGACAGGGATACGAGCAGTACTTC.

The chain employs TRBV27 and TRBJ2-3; D gene unclear. The V end was cut by 3 bases, the J end by 2 bases, with 6 bases between. The CDR3 extends over 13 amino acids. Germline V CDR1 and CDR2: MNHEY, SMNVEV (reference sequence). CDR3 DNA sequence: TGTGCCAGCAGTTTCACTTACACAGATACGCAGTATTTT. This encodes CASSFTYTDTQYF.

The chain carries TRBV5-4 and TRBJ2-1; no reliable D call. Trimming removed 1 base at V and 6 bases at J, with 8 bases between. Germline CDR1 is SGHNT and CDR2 is YYREEE (reference sequence). This CDR3 comprises 13 residues. For the CDR3, the DNA is TGTGCCAGCAGCTTGCACACAGTCAATGAGCAGTTCTTC. Protein sequence: CASSLHTVNEQFF.

The J gene is TRBJ1-1, the V gene TRBV18; TRBD1 is a possible D gene (6 bases). This CDR3 has 18 amino acids. The V gene lost 4 bases and the J gene lost 0 bases, with 21 bases spanning the gap. The germline V gene has CDR1 KGHSH and CDR2 LQKENI. CDR3 bases: TGTGCCAGCTCACTAAACAGGGACCATGGCCCCATGAACACTGAAGCTTTCTTT. Protein product: CASSLNRDHGPMNTEAFF. The full variable domain, in which reference TRBV18 and TRBJ1-1 provide the parts outside the CDR3, is NAGVMQNPRHLVRRRGQEARLRCSPMKGHSHVYWYRQLPEEGLKFMVYLQKENIIDESGMPKERFSAEFPKEGPSILRIQQVVRGDSAAYFCASSLNRDHGPMNTEAFFGQGTRLTVV.

The rearrangement links TRBV28 to TRBJ1-1; the D gene is possibly TRBD1 (5 bases). Germline V gives CDR1 MDHEN, CDR2 SYDVKM. V shed 5 bases and J shed 7 bases, with 5 bases lying between them. This CDR3 region has 10 residues. This CDR3 reads CASSDSEAFF. The DNA for the CDR3 is TGTGCCAGCAGTGACAGTGAAGCTTTCTTT. Complete variable domain (other parts from reference TRBV28 and TRBJ1-1): DVKVTQSSRYLVKRTGEKVFLECVQDMDHENMFWYRQDPGLGLRLIYFSYDVKMKEKGDIPEGYSVSREKKERFSLILESASTNQTSMYLCASSDSEAFFGQGTRLTVV.

The chain joins TRBV5-8 to TRBJ1-1; the D is unclear. The V end was cut by 3 bases, the J end by 6 bases, with 15 bases between. The CDR3 runs to 14 residues. Germline CDR1 is SGHTS and CDR2 is YDEGEE. CDR3: CASSSRVEGPEAFF. The CDR3 DNA sequence: TGTGCCAGCAGCTCTCGGGTCGAGGGCCCTGAAGCTTTCTTT.

The chain is built from TRBV9 and TRBJ1-4; TRBD1 matches 11 bases. The CDR3 totals 15 residues. Looked up from germline, CDR1 is SGDLS and CDR2 is YYNGEE. J was trimmed by 8 bases and V by 3 bases; bases with no gene match: 6. DNA of the CDR3: TGTGCCAGCAGCGCAGGGACAGGGGGTGTGGAAAAACTGTTTTTT. This codes for CASSAGTGGVEKLFF.

The chain joins TRBV7-8 to TRBJ2-2; no clear D. V was shortened by 7 bases and J by 1 base, with 10 bases between the two germline ends. Germline assignment: CDR1 SGHVS and CDR2 FQNEAQ. The CDR3 runs to 14 residues. The CDR3 DNA follows: TGTGCCAGCATCGAAGTCAGGAACACCGGGGAGCTGTTTTTT. It is translated as CASIEVRNTGELFF.

The chain employs TRBV19 and TRBJ2-7; 8 bases align to TRBD1. The germline gives CDR1 LNHDA, CDR2 SQIVND (reference sequence). V gave up 5 bases and J gave up 2 bases; unmatched junction bases: 5. The CDR3 has 14 amino acids. Written as DNA, the CDR3 is TGTGCCAGTAGTCTAACGACAGGGGCCTACGAGCAGTACTTC. It yields the protein CASSLTTGAYEQYF.

The chain joins TRBV10-3 to TRBJ2-3; tentative D call: TRBD2 (6 bases). Germline-derived CDR1 and CDR2 are ENHRY and SYGVKD. V was shortened by 8 bases and J by 2 bases, with 23 bases between the two germline ends. The CDR3 is 17 residues long. DNA of the CDR3: TGTGCCATCCAGGACATCGCCCGTAGCGGACTCACAGATACGCAGTATTTT. The encoded protein is CAIQDIARSGLTDTQYF.

The chain couples TRBV9 to TRBJ2-3; the match to TRBD2 covers 7 bases. The CDR3 covers 15 residues. With V trimmed by 4 bases and J by 2 bases, 7 bases remained unmatched. The germline V gene encodes CDR1 SGDLS and CDR2 YYNGEE. The CDR3 region has the DNA TGTGCCAGCAGCCCTAGCGGAGCATTCACAGATACGCAGTATTTT. It yields the protein CASSPSGAFTDTQYF.

This clone has only one observation. The CDR3: CASSPGVGELFF. DNA for the CDR3: TGTGCCAGCAGCCCAGGGGTCGGGGAGCTGTTTTTT. The genes are TRBV9 and TRBJ2-2; weak D call: TRBD1 (6 bases). Germline lookup yields CDR1 SGDLS and CDR2 YYNGEE. The V and J ends lost 4 bases and 7 bases respectively, with 8 bases between them. CDR3 length: 12 amino acids.

The J gene is TRBJ2-1, the V gene TRBV30, with TRBD2 identical over 12 bases. The CDR3 runs to 16 residues. Germline assignment: CDR1 GTSNPN and CDR2 SVGIG (reference sequence). The junction had 8 bases not matched to a gene; V was cut back by 2 bases and J by 6 bases. The CDR3 sequence: CAWSFRLAGVPNEQFF. In nucleotides, the CDR3 is TGTGCCTGGAGTTTCCGACTAGCGGGAGTACCCAATGAGCAGTTCTTC.

The genes are TRBV30 and TRBJ1-6; 9 nucleotides match TRBD1. The germline CDR1 and CDR2 sequences are GTSNPN and SVGIG (reference sequence). There are 13 residues in the CDR3. Trimming at V came to 4 bases and at J to 16 bases, leaving 11 bases not matched to a gene. CDR3 sequence (DNA): TGTGCCTGGAAAAGGGTGGGGACAGGGAGTCTCCACTTT. Amino acids: CAWKRVGTGSLHF.

The V and J genes are TRBV4-3 and TRBJ1-2; TRBD1 aligns across 9 bases. Germline V gives CDR1 LGHNA, CDR2 YSLEER. CDR3 length: 14 amino acids. The J segment lost 6 bases and the V segment lost 0 bases, leaving 2 bases of the junction unmatched. CDR3 coding DNA: TGCGCCAGCAGCCAAGAAGACAGGGGGAATGGCTACACCTTC. This sequence encodes CASSQEDRGNGYTF.

This clone is medium-sized within its sample. The junction and the germline gene differ at one end; a read error may be behind it. The rearrangement links TRBV29-1 to TRBJ2-5; D unresolved. Germline V lookup: CDR1 SQVTM, CDR2 ANQGSEA. The CDR3 consists of 13 residues. CDR3 sequence: CSVARKPEADTHF. Written as DNA, the CDR3 is TGCAGCGTTGCAAGGAAACCCGAGGCTGATACCCACTTC.

The CDR3 DNA reads as TGTGCCAGCAGTGAAGTGGTGGGACAGGGCTTGTACGAGCAGTACTTC. Amino acid sequence: CASSEVVGQGLYEQYF. V is TRBV6-1 and J is TRBJ2-7, with 9 positions matching TRBD1. CDR1 MNHNS and CDR2 SASEGT come from the germline V gene. J was trimmed by 4 bases and V by 1 base; bases with no gene match: 8. There are 16 residues in the CDR3.

This sequence joins TRBV29-1 and TRBJ1-4; 9 bases fit TRBD1. This CDR3 is 13 amino acids long. The germline gives CDR1 SQVTM, CDR2 ANQGSEA. Trimming cost V 6 bases and J 8 bases; bases outside gene matches: 7. The CDR3 spells CSVAGQGSEKLFF. The DNA for the CDR3 is TGCAGCGTCGCGGGACAGGGAAGCGAAAAACTGTTTTTT.

The chain recombines TRBV9 with TRBJ2-1; 9 bases map to TRBD2. Germline CDR1 SGDLS, CDR2 YYNGEE. V shed 0 bases, J shed 4 bases, and the junction held 2 bases outside the gene matches. This CDR3 contains 15 residues. The chain's CDR3 is CASSVGGREYNEQFF. The CDR3 coding sequence is TGTGCCAGCAGCGTAGGCGGGAGGGAATACAATGAGCAGTTCTTC.

The rearrangement joins TRBV4-3 to TRBJ2-7; 10 bases are a match to TRBD2. The CDR3 is 15 residues long. Germline assignment: CDR1 LGHNA and CDR2 YSLEER. Trimming cost V 1 base and J 3 bases; bases outside gene matches: 3. CDR3 in amino acids: CASSQGLAGIYEQYF. In nucleotides, the CDR3 is TGCGCCAGCAGCCAAGGACTAGCGGGTATCTACGAGCAGTACTTC.